This T cell receptor (beta chain) is drawn from a study of molecular identifiers for immune sequencing clone quantification. Study outcomes and limitations: Jurkat TCR RNA spiked in from one cell (amid about 1 million naive cells) was reportedly detectable. Clones carrying above 20 RNA copies accounted for over 98% of effector molecules, under 1% in naive cells.

For this clonotype: Antigen unknown. This sequence may be a read error, since a much larger clone differs from it by one base. Likely a read error: the CDR3 ends without its conserved phenylalanine or tryptophan.

TCRdb re-analysed the PCR reads in MiXCR, keeping a single row per CDR3 protein. The table lists 50,000 to 65,000 distinct CDR3 sequences, around 27% of them singletons, with over 1.5% in the top ten. The TCR comes from a human donor in good health. Some libraries in this study had Jurkat cell RNA spiked in. The sample taken for sequencing was naive CD8+ T cells from blood, with Jurkat cell RNA spiked in. Subset in this sample: FACS-sorted CD8+CD4-CCR7+CD45RA+ naive T cells.

The CDR3 DNA sequence: TGTGCCAGCAGACCCGCCCGGGTCAACACTGAAGCTTTCTGT. The encoded protein is CASRPARVNTEAFC. The V gene is TRBV28, the J gene TRBJ1-1, with no clear D. Germline CDR1 is MDHEN and CDR2 is SYDVKM. Trimming removed 6 bases at V and 2 bases at J, with 13 bases between. The CDR3 consists of 14 residues.